These T cell receptor beta chains were read from a single sample in a study of blood T cell repertoires in COVID-19. Profiling relied on immunoSEQ multiplex PCR, and the TCRdb table lists in-frame clones only, not all of them. This sample has about 270,000 clones, with approximately 84% found just once. The sample taken for sequencing was peripheral blood. The receptor set was obtained from a human donor in a cohort sampled during active COVID-19. CDR3s include the opening cysteine and the closing phenylalanine or tryptophan. Fields, in order: J gene, D gene, clone size, V gene, CDR3 protein, CDR3 DNA. D genes are given only for firm matches. Not all rows give a size; the values are once, few, many and, for expanded clones, a class.

>TRBJ1-1|TRBD1|-|TRBV13
CASSYRDRVRTEAFF
TGTGCCAGCAGCTACCGGGACAGGGTGCGCACTGAAGCTTTCTTT
>TRBJ1-1|-|-|TRBV28
CASSRIGRGLYTEAFF
TGTGCCAGCAGTCGAATCGGCAGGGGTTTGTACACTGAAGCTTTCTTT
>TRBJ1-2|-|-|TRBV28
CASSTSPDGIYGYTF
TGTGCCAGCAGTACCTCCCCAGACGGGATATATGGCTACACCTTC
>TRBJ1-4|-|-|TRBV9
CASSVGGHELFF
TGTGCCAGCAGCGTAGGGGGGCACGAACTGTTTTTT
>TRBJ1-1|TRBD1|-|TRBV29-1
CSAVQGEEAFF
TGCAGCGCTGTTCAGGGGGAGGAAGCTTTCTTT
>TRBJ2-1|-|-|TRBV5-4
CASSLGQALGEQFF
TGTGCCAGCAGCTTGGGTCAGGCCTTAGGTGAGCAGTTCTTC
>TRBJ2-3|-|-|TRBV11-2
CASSQWDTQYF
TGTGCCAGTAGCCAGTGGGATACGCAGTATTTT
>TRBJ1-5|-|-|TRBV2
CASNAGSSSPLHNQPQHF
TGTGCCAGCAACGCAGGGTCTTCATCCCCACTACACAATCAGCCCCAGCATTTT
>TRBJ1-1|TRBD1|-|TRBV7-2
CASSLRDRGRGTEAFF
TGTGCCAGCAGCTTAAGGGACAGGGGGCGAGGGACTGAAGCTTTCTTT
>TRBJ1-2|-|-|TRBV5-4
CASSLGSGQAFAYGYTF
TGTGCCAGCAGCTTGGGGTCTGGGCAGGCATTCGCCTATGGCTACACCTTC
>TRBJ2-7|-|-|TRBV6-5
CASKDTNSYEQYF
TGTGCCAGCAAGGACACAAACTCCTACGAGCAGTACTTC
>TRBJ1-1|TRBD1|-|TRBV7-8
CASSLQGVVNTEAFF
TGTGCCAGCAGCCTACAGGGGGTCGTGAACACTGAAGCTTTCTTT
>TRBJ1-1|-|-|TRBV29-1
CSVGLGARTEAFF
TGCAGCGTTGGGCTGGGGGCTCGGACTGAAGCTTTCTTT
>TRBJ2-3|-|-|TRBV6-2/TRBV6-3
CASSYPGLDNPQYF
TGTGCCAGCAGTTACCCGGGACTCGACAATCCGCAGTATTTT
>TRBJ2-6|TRBD2|-|TRBV7-2
CASSLAAGGRGANVLTF
TGTGCCAGCAGCTTAGCGGCGGGGGGGAGAGGGGCCAACGTCCTGACTTTC
>TRBJ2-5|TRBD2|once|TRBV5-1
CASSLSGTPQETQYF
TGCGCCAGCAGCTTGAGCGGGACCCCCCAAGAGACCCAGTACTTC
>TRBJ2-1|-|-|TRBV12-3/TRBV12-4
CASVADYYNEQFF
TGTGCCAGCGTAGCGGATTACTACAATGAGCAGTTCTTC
>TRBJ1-2|TRBD1|-|TRBV6-5
CASSYSIGTGVGYTF
TGTGCCAGCAGTTACTCGATCGGGACAGGGGTTGGCTACACCTTC
>TRBJ2-5|-|-|TRBV3-1/TRBV3-2
CASSLGTYSQETQYF
TGTGCCAGCAGCCTCGGGACTTACTCACAAGAGACCCAGTACTTC
>TRBJ2-1|-|-|TRBV7-8
CASSLGGGAYNEQFF
TGTGCCAGCAGCTTAGGCGGGGGCGCCTACAATGAGCAGTTCTTC
>TRBJ2-5|-|-|TRBV11-2
CASSSGLTQYF
TGTGCCAGCAGCTCTGGACTCACCCAGTACTTC
>TRBJ2-7|TRBD2|-|TRBV5-1
CASSRTSGGVSEQYF
TGCGCCAGCAGCAGGACTAGCGGGGGTGTATCCGAGCAGTACTTC
>TRBJ1-2|TRBD1|-|TRBV4-1
CASSQPVGQGSYGYTF
TGCGCCAGCAGCCAGCCAGTGGGACAGGGGTCTTACGGCTACACCTTC
>TRBJ1-1|-|-|TRBV29-1
CSVDSANTEAFF
TGCAGCGTTGACAGCGCGAACACTGAAGCTTTCTTT
>TRBJ2-6|-|-|TRBV5-1
CASSLAASGANVLTF
TGCGCCAGCAGCTTGGCCGCGTCTGGGGCCAACGTCCTGACTTTC